This T cell receptor beta chain appears in the sequencing data of a study of blood T cells in healthy people across ages. The authors ran a second PCR of about 7 to 12 cycles using a sample-barcoded 5' primer and a J-beta primer mix. Every cDNA molecule carried a tag from a template-switch adaptor bearing 12 random nucleotides. MiXCR was run by TCRdb on the 5' RACE reads, yielding one entry per CDR3 protein. The sample includes about 1.6 million distinct CDR3 sequences, 30% to 35% of them seen just once. Findings and limits, study-wide: A roughly linear age-dependent decrease characterized TCR beta diversity per million T cells. Donors of long life had a larger count of naive CD4+ cells and greater diversity than aged donors.

Points on this clonotype: The antigen remains unidentified.

This CDR3 is built from 16 residues. Germline CDR1 is SGHKS and CDR2 is YYEKEE (reference sequence). V lost 0 bases and J 4 bases, leaving 16 bases between the germline ends. V gene TRBV5-5 combines with J gene TRBJ2-5; D gene unclear. The TCR comes from a woman between 25 and 40 years old in good health. Sequencing was performed on blood. CDR3 sequence: CASSLAELGLRETQYF. For the CDR3, the DNA is TGTGCCAGCAGCTTGGCCGAGCTGGGTCTAAGAGAGACCCAGTACTTC.